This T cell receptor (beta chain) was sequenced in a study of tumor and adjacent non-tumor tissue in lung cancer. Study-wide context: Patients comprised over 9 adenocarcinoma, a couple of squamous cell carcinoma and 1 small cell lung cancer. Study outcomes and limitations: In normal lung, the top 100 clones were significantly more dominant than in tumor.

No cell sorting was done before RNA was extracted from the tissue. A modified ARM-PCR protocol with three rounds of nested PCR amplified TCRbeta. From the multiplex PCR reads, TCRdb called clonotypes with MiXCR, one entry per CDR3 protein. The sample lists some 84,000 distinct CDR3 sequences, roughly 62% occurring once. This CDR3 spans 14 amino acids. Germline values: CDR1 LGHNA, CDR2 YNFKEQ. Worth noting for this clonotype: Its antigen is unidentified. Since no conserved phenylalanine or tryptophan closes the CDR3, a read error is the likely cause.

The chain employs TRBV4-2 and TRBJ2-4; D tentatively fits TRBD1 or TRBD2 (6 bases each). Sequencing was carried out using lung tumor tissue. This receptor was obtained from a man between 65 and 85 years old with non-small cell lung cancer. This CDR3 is CASSQDWRGDIQYL. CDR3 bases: TGTGCCAGCAGTCAAGATTGGAGGGGGGACATTCAGTACTTA.